These 29 T cell receptor delta chains share one sample of origin, sequenced in a study of γδ T cells in repeated Plasmodium falciparum infection. Bulk repertoires came from Vgamma9/Vdelta2+ or Vdelta2-negative gammadelta T cells flow-sorted from PBMC. TCRdb used CATT to re-call clones from the multiplex PCR reads. The sample records 75,000 to 95,000 delta-chain clones, over 0.9% being singletons. Sequenced: gamma-delta T cells from blood. The receptors here all came from a pool of human donors (malaria-infected and uninfected, not separated).

This clone was seen more than once but under ten times. The protein that TCRdb holds for this DNA derives from a much larger clone and differs from the translated DNA at residue 9, which likely indicates a read error; the protein shown here is translated from the DNA. This rearrangement joins TRDV1 to TRDJ3; weak D call: TRDD3 (5 bases). TCRdb gives no J gene; it was assigned here by matching the DNA to germline. The germline V gene encodes CDR1 TSWWSYY and CDR2 QGS. Trimming left V 0 bases short and J 0 bases short, with 27 bases between. The CDR3 has 24 amino acids. This CDR3 is CALGELGNGLGRQTASWDTRQMFF. The CDR3, as DNA: TGTGCTCTTGGGGAACTAGGGAACGGTCTGGGCCGTCAAACGGCCTCCTGGGACACCCGACAGATGTTTTTC.

As for this clone: Given a far larger clone just one base away, this is likely a sequencing read error. Additional DNA sequences in this sample encode the identical CDR3. The V gene was identified as TRDV2, while no J gene was called; the table's D call of TRDD3 was not tested on the DNA. There are 16 residues in the CDR3. The germline V gene has CDR1 GEAIGNYY and CDR2 EKD. CDR3 protein: CACDTVTGGFTDKLIF. The CDR3 nucleotides read TGTGCCTGTGACACCGTTACTGGGGGATTCACCGATAAGCTCATCTTT.

For this clone: TCRdb has a much larger clone's protein, which differs at residue 5 from the translation of this DNA, likely because of a read error; what is shown is the protein translated from the DNA. This rearrangement joins TRDV2 to TRDJ1; no clear D. No J gene was available from TCRdb, and it was assigned here by a germline match of the DNA. Per germline, CDR1 GEAIGNYY and CDR2 EKD. This CDR3 has 16 amino acids. Trimming removed 3 bases from V and 0 bases from J, with 16 bases in between. CDR3 protein: CACDSRIAPYTDKLIF. The CDR3 nucleotides are TGTGCCTGTGACTCCCGTATCGCCCCGTACACCGATAAACTCATCTTT.

As for this clone: This likely came from a read error, as a far larger clone is one base away. This CDR3 is also generated by other DNA sequences in the sample. The chain employs TRDV1 and TRDJ1; tentative D call: TRDD3 (5 bases). Since TCRdb gives no J gene, matching the DNA to germline was used here to assign it. The CDR3 has 12 residues. Germline lookup yields CDR1 TSWWSYY and CDR2 QGS. CDR3 protein: CALGEPSDKLIF. CDR3 in DNA: TGTGCTCTCGGGGAACCCTCCGATAAACTCATCTTT.

This clone was observed a handful of times. The mismatch at residue 7 between this DNA's translation and the TCRdb protein of a much larger clone likely reflects a read error; the protein shown is translated from the DNA. The rearrangement joins TRDV1 to TRDJ1; no clear D. TCRdb does not report a J gene; here it was assigned by matching the DNA to germline references. CDR3 length equals 16 residues. Trimming removed 5 bases at V and 0 bases at J, with 16 bases between. From germline, CDR1 is TSWWSYY and CDR2 QGS. The DNA of the CDR3 is TGTGCTCTTGGGTTGGCCTCCCCCACGTACACCGATAAACTCATCTTT. This sequence encodes CALGLASPTYTDKLIF.

Remarks on this clone: The translation of this DNA and the TCRdb protein of a much larger clone differ at residue 4, probably owing to a read error; the protein shown here is translated from the DNA. The rearrangement joins TRDV2 to TRDJ3; D is possibly TRDD3 (5 bases). TCRdb is silent on the J gene; assignment here came from matching the DNA to germline. V lost 5 bases and J lost 0, with 37 bases in between. CDR1 GEAIGNYY and CDR2 EKD come from the germline V gene. This CDR3 has 25 residues. CDR3 sequence reads: CACGTLEDGGPSGDQSSWDTRQMFF. CDR3 DNA: TGTGCCTGTGGCACGCTCGAAGACGGAGGGCCGAGCGGGGACCAAAGCTCCTGGGACACCCGACAGATGTTTTTC.

This clone came up a few times. This DNA's translation and the protein TCRdb lists, from a much larger clone, do not match at residues 4 and 15, likely due to a read error; the protein shown is translated from the DNA. The CDR3 loop reads CACGSLLGDTRKELKLIF. The CDR3 region has the DNA TGTGCCTGTGGCTCTTTACTGGGGGATACGCGTAAAGAGCTAAAACTCATCTTT. V is TRDV2 and J is TRDJ1; 13 bases fit TRDD3. J lost 8 bases, V lost 5 bases, and 19 bases had no gene match. CDR1 and CDR2 from the germline V gene are GEAIGNYY and EKD. The CDR3 has 18 residues.

This clone was seen a few times. The V and J genes are TRDV1 and TRDJ1, with D perhaps TRDD3 (6 bases). The J gene is absent in TCRdb and was assigned here via DNA matching to germline. V was shortened by 5 bases and J by 4 bases, with 26 bases between the two germline ends. The germline gives CDR1 TSWWSYY, CDR2 QGS. The CDR3 is 18 residues long. CDR3 amino acids: CALGPHLGWGSWSDKLIF. The CDR3 DNA reads as TGTGCTCTTGGGCCCCATCTGGGGTGGGGATCCTGGAGCGATAAACTCATCTTT.

In this sample, this clone turned up a few times. A single base is all that separates this from a far larger clone, so a read error is likely. Other DNA sequences in this sample translate to the same CDR3. The J gene is TRDJ1, the V gene TRDV1; 8 positions match TRDD3. CDR3 size: 21 residues. Germline V lookup: CDR1 TSWWSYY, CDR2 QGS. V lost 9 bases to trimming and J lost 0 bases; unmatched junction nucleotides: 27. CDR3 bases: TGTGCTCTGCAGTCGGGGCCTCCGTTTACTGGGGGGTACGCGTACACCGATAAACTCATCTTT. Translation gives CALQSGPPFTGGYAYTDKLIF.

This clone appeared many times. The J gene is TRDJ1, the V gene TRDV1; D tentatively reads TRDD2 or TRDD3 (7 bases each). The length of the CDR3 is 17 residues. Germline-derived CDR1 and CDR2 are TSWWSYY and QGS. V dropped 2 bases and J dropped 9 bases, with 25 bases sitting between them. CDR3 sequence reads: CALGEIFLAGGLRELIF. CDR3 DNA: TGTGCTCTTGGGGAAATCTTCCTAGCTGGGGGTCTTCGGGAACTCATCTTT.

By frequency in the sample, this clone is large. In the same sample, other DNA sequences code for this CDR3. CDR3 in amino acids: CACDTVGNTDKLIF. In DNA form, the CDR3 reads TGTGCCTGTGACACCGTCGGAAACACCGATAAACTCATCTTT. The V call is TRDV2, the J call TRDJ1; unclear D gene. This CDR3 contains 14 residues. Germline CDR1 GEAIGNYY, CDR2 EKD. V lost 0 bases, J lost 0 bases, and 7 bases lay in between.

The chain links TRDV1 to TRDJ1; D is perhaps TRDD3 (5 bases). TCRdb leaves out the J gene; it was filled in here by matching the DNA to germline. This CDR3 has 16 residues. V was pared by 1 base and J by 5 bases, with 17 bases between. Germline V lookup: CDR1 TSWWSYY, CDR2 QGS. The DNA for the CDR3 is TGTGCTCTTGGGGAACGTTACGAGGGGGGTACAGATAAACTCATCTTT. This sequence encodes CALGERYEGGTDKLIF.

This clone occurred a few times. TCRdb's protein for this DNA is that of a much larger clone and differs from the translation at residue 4, likely a read error; the protein shown is the DNA translation. The chain couples TRDV2 to TRDJ1, with 11 bases identical to TRDD3. This CDR3 has 17 amino acids. V shed 6 bases, J shed 2 bases, and the junction held 13 bases outside the gene matches. Germline V gives CDR1 GEAIGNYY, CDR2 EKD. CDR3 residues: CACYLVLGDSTTDKLIF. Written as DNA, the CDR3 is TGTGCCTGTTACCTGGTACTGGGGGATAGCACGACCGATAAACTCATCTTT.

This clone was observed a handful of times. TCRdb shows a much larger clone's protein in place of this DNA's translation, and the two differ at residue 13, likely through a read error; the protein shown is translated from the DNA. The V and J genes are TRDV2 and TRDJ3, with a weak D call TRDD3 (5 bases). The J gene, absent from TCRdb, was called here by matching the DNA to germline. Per germline, CDR1 GEAIGNYY and CDR2 EKD. The CDR3 totals 18 residues. The CDR3: CACVHRGTRSWDIRQMFF. For the CDR3, the DNA is TGTGCCTGTGTACACCGCGGGACACGCTCCTGGGACATCCGACAGATGTTTTTC.

A few counts support this clone. A far larger clone is only one base removed, so a read error is likely. Other DNA sequences of this sample code for an identical CDR3. The V gene is TRDV1, the J gene TRDJ1, with TRDD3 identical over 13 bases. No J segment appears in TCRdb, so it was assigned here by matching the sequence to germline. This CDR3 comprises 20 residues. The germline V gene encodes CDR1 TSWWSYY and CDR2 QGS. CDR3 sequence (DNA): TGTGCTCTTGGGGAACTCTTGGGAACTGGGGGATACGGTTACACTGATAAACTCATCTTT. Translation gives CALGELLGTGGYGYTDKLIF.

This clone was counted between two and nine times. The TCRdb record carries a much larger clone's protein, which differs from this DNA's translation at residue 13; a read error is the likely cause, and the protein listed here is the DNA translation. The chain carries TRDV2 and TRDJ1, with 9 bases lining up with TRDD3. Per the germline V gene, CDR1 is GEAIGNYY and CDR2 is EKD. With 3 bases clipped from V and 1 base from J, the junction kept 17 bases outside the gene matches. The CDR3 has 19 amino acids. As DNA, the CDR3 is TGTGCCTGTGACTCCTTCCGTACTGGGGGACCCCCGTGCACCGATAAACTCATCTTT. Translating gives CACDSFRTGGPPCTDKLIF.

This clone was found a few times. TCRdb shows a much larger clone's protein in place of this DNA's translation, and the two differ at residue 15, likely through a read error; the protein shown is translated from the DNA. The chain has TRDV2 and TRDJ2; 8 nucleotides align to TRDD3. The J gene is absent in TCRdb and was assigned here via DNA matching to germline. The CDR3 consists of 18 residues. Germline V gives CDR1 GEAIGNYY, CDR2 EKD. Here the CDR3 DNA reads TGTGCCTGTGACTCAGTACTGGGGGGTGGGACTTTGACAGCACGACTCTTCTTT. As protein: CACDSVLGGGTLTARLFF.

Of note for this clone: TCRdb attributes to this sequence the protein of a much larger clone, which differs from the DNA translation at residue 10; a read error is likely, and the protein displayed is translated from the DNA. V and J are TRDV1 and TRDJ1; a possible D gene is TRDD3 (5 bases). Per the germline V gene, CDR1 is TSWWSYY and CDR2 is QGS. CDR3 length: 18 amino acids. Here the CDR3 reads CALGVRWAPEVQADKLIF. The CDR3 DNA follows: TGCGCTCTTGGGGTCCGTTGGGCCCCGGAAGTACAGGCCGATAAACTCATCTTT.

Concerning this clone: The protein in TCRdb stems from a much larger clone and differs at residue 17 from this DNA's translation, likely a read error; here the protein is translated from the DNA. The CDR3 DNA is TGTGCTCTTGGGGAACCGTATTTCCCCCCAACTGGGGGATACCGAGAACCCATCTTT. Encoded protein: CALGEPYFPPTGGYREPIF. The chain joins TRDV1 to TRDJ1; 12 positions agree with TRDD3. The junction had 22 bases not matched to a gene; V was cut back by 1 base and J by 13 bases. This CDR3 is 19 amino acids long. CDR1 is TSWWSYY, CDR2 QGS, per germline.

This clone was recorded a few times. This likely reflects a read error, since a far larger clone is one base away. This sample also contains other DNA sequences that code for the same CDR3. This chain uses TRDV2 with TRDJ1; 7 bases are a match to TRDD3. Here the J gene was assigned by germline matching of the DNA, as TCRdb has none. V lost 4 bases to trimming and J lost 2 bases; unmatched junction nucleotides: 9. Germline lookup yields CDR1 GEAIGNYY and CDR2 EKD. This CDR3 is built from 15 residues. In nucleotides, the CDR3 is TGTGCCTGTGATACAGTGGGGATAAGTACCGATAAACTCATCTTT. It translates to CACDTVGISTDKLIF.

Comments on this clone: A far larger clone is just one base off, so this is likely a read error. Other DNA sequences within the sample encode an identical CDR3. The CDR3 is CALGELVRILGDTGDKLIF. The CDR3 nucleotides read TGTGCTCTTGGGGAACTGGTCCGAATACTGGGGGATACCGGGGATAAGCTCATCTTT. The V gene is TRDV1, the J gene TRDJ1; 12 bases fit TRDD3. The CDR3 covers 19 residues. Looked up from germline, CDR1 is TSWWSYY and CDR2 is QGS.

As for this clone: A read error is the likely source, as a far larger clone sits one nucleotide away. The same CDR3 also results from other DNA sequences found in this sample. The gene calls are TRDV1 and TRDJ1; 11 bases are a match to TRDD3. The CDR3 totals 21 residues. CDR1 TSWWSYY and CDR2 QGS come from the germline V gene. CDR3 sequence: CALERVWGIQARGAYTDKLIF. For the CDR3, the DNA is TGCGCTCTTGAACGAGTCTGGGGGATACAGGCCCGAGGGGCTTACACCGATAAACTCATCTTT.

This clone is deemed medium-sized. The sample holds other DNA sequences that translate to the same CDR3. The rearrangement uses TRDV2 and TRDJ1, with 10 bases identical to TRDD3. Germline V lookup: CDR1 GEAIGNYY, CDR2 EKD. Trimming at V came to 3 bases and at J to 1 base, leaving 7 bases not matched to a gene. The CDR3 loop spans 16 amino acids. The CDR3 region is CACDSLGDSATDKLIF. CDR3 nucleotides: TGTGCCTGTGACTCACTGGGGGATTCAGCCACCGATAAACTCATCTTT.

This clone was seen at least ten times. The protein TCRdb lists belongs to a much larger clone and differs from this DNA's translation at residue 17, which points to a read error; the protein shown is made from the DNA. This rearrangement joins TRDV3 to TRDJ1; 8 bases are a match to TRDD2. The CDR3 loop spans 20 amino acids. The V gene's germline CDR1 is TVYSNPD and CDR2 GDNSRS (reference sequence). As DNA, the CDR3 is TGTGCCTTTACTGGCCTTCCTATTATCGTTAGCCCAAGAACGACCGATAGACTCATCTTT. Protein product: CAFTGLPIIVSPRTTDRLIF. The whole variable domain, remainder taken from reference TRDV3 and TRDJ1, is CDKVTQSSPDQTVASGSEVVLLCTYDTVYSNPDLFWYRIRPDYSFQFVFYGDNSRSEGADFTQGRFSVKHILTQKAFHLVISPVRTEDSATYYCAFTGLPIIVSPRTTDRLIFGKGTRVTVEP.

Only a few counts were recorded for this clone. A far larger clone is one nucleotide away, so this likely arose from a read error. Distinct nucleotide sequences in the sample also encode this CDR3. CDR3 nucleotide sequence: TGTGCCTGTGACACCGACAACTGGGGGATACGCGTCTTGCCAATCACACCCCCTCGGATCTTT. This gives the protein CACDTDNWGIRVLPITPPRIF. TRDV2 is the V gene, and the J gene was not called; the D segment call TRDD3 is taken from the table without a DNA check. Per the germline V gene, CDR1 is GEAIGNYY and CDR2 is EKD. The CDR3 sequence is 21 residues long.

V is TRDV1 and J is TRDJ1; D perhaps matches TRDD2 (5 bases). The ends were cut back, 7 bases at V and 8 bases at J, with 32 bases in the middle. This CDR3 has 18 amino acids. Germline CDR1 TSWWSYY, CDR2 QGS. This CDR3 reads CALEPEGRLMGPTGKLIF. Written as DNA, the CDR3 is TGTGCTCTTGAGCCAGAAGGGCGACTAATGGGACCTACGGGAAAACTCATCTTT.

This clone was counted between two and nine times. A far larger clone is off by one base, so a read error is likely. The identical CDR3 is also encoded by other nucleotide sequences in the sample. The V gene is TRDV2, the J gene TRDJ1; 10 bases line up with TRDD3. J gave up 0 bases and V 0 bases, and 15 bases lay outside the gene matches. This CDR3 has 20 residues. Germline V gene data show CDR1 as GEAIGNYY and CDR2 as EKD. The CDR3: CACDTGSLLGDRQYTDKLIF. The CDR3, as DNA: TGTGCCTGTGACACCGGCTCCCTACTGGGGGATCGCCAATACACCGATAAACTCATCTTT.

This clone was seen a few times. Translating this DNA gives a protein that differs at residue 18 from the TCRdb one, which belongs to a much larger clone; a read error is likely, and the protein shown is this translation. The chain couples TRDV3 to TRDJ3; 7 nucleotides agree with TRDD3. The J segment lost 2 bases and the V segment lost 1 base, leaving 35 bases of the junction unmatched. This CDR3 region has 26 residues. Per the germline V gene, CDR1 is TVYSNPD and CDR2 is GDNSRS (reference sequence). CDR3 nucleotides: TGTGCCTTTAATGATCTAACCCTCTTCGAGACTACTGATGTGGGGGACAGCCCCTGGGACACCCGACAGATGTTTTTC. This sequence encodes CAFNDLTLFETTDVGDSPWDTRQMFF.

This clone was detected only a few times. This DNA translates differently at residue 4 from the TCRdb protein, which is that of a much larger clone; a read error is likely, and the protein shown is the DNA's own translation. The same CDR3 arises from other DNA sequences in this sample as well. The genes are TRAV38-2/DV8 and TRDJ1; 9 nucleotides align to TRDD2. After removal of 7 bases from V and 0 bases from J, the junction contained 22 bases not matched to a gene. The CDR3 spans 20 residues. Germline assignment: CDR1 TSESDYY and CDR2 QEAYKQQN. The CDR3: CAYFPSYKGINIVYTDKLIF. The DNA of the CDR3 is TGTGCTTATTTTCCTTCCTACAAGGGAATAAATATTGTCTACACCGATAAACTCATCTTT.